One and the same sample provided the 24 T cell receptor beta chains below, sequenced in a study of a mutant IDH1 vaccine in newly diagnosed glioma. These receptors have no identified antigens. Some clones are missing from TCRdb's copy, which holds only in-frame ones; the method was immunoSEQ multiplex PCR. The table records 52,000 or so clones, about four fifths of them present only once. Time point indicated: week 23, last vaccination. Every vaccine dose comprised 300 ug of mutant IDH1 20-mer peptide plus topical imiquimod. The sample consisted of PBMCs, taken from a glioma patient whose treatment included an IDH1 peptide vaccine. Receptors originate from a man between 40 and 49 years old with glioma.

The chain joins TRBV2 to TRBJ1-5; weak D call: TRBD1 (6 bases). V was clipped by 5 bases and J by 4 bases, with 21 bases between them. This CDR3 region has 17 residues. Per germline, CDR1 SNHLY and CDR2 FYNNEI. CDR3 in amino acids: CASSRRSRGVQNQPQHF. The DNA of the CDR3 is TGTGCCAGCAGTCGAAGATCAAGGGGGGTGCAGAATCAGCCCCAGCATTTT. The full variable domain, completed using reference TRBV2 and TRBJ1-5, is EPEVTQTPSHQVTQMGQEVILRCVPISNHLYFYWYRQILGQKVEFLVSFYNNEISEKSEIFDDQFSVERPDGSNFTLKIRSTKLEDSAMYFCASSRRSRGVQNQPQHFGDGTRLSIL.

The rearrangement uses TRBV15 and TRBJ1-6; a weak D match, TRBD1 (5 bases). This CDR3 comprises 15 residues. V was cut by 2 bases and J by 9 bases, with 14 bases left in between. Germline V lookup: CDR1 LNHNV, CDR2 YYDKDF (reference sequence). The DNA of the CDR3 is TGTGCCACCAGCAGAACCCCAGGGTATTCTTCACCCCTCCACTTT. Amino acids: CATSRTPGYSSPLHF.

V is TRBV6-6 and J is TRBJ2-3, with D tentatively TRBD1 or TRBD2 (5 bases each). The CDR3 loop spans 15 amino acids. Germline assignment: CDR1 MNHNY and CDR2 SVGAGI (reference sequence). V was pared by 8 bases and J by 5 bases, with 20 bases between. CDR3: CASAPGRASLDTQYF. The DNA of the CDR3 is TGTGCCAGCGCGCCGGGACGAGCGTCATTAGATACGCAGTATTTT.

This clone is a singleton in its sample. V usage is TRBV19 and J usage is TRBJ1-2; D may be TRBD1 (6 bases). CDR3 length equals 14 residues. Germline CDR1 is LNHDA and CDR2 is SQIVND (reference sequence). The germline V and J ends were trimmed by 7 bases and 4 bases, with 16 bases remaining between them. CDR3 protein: CASNGGGLLYGYTF. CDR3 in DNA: TGTGCCAGTAATGGGGGCGGGTTGCTCTATGGCTACACCTTC.

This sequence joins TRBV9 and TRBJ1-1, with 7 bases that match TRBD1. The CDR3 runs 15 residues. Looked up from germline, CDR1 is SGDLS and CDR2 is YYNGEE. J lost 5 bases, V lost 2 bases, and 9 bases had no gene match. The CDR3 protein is CASSVSGTEETEAFF. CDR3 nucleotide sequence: TGTGCCAGCAGCGTTTCCGGGACAGAAGAAACTGAAGCTTTCTTT.

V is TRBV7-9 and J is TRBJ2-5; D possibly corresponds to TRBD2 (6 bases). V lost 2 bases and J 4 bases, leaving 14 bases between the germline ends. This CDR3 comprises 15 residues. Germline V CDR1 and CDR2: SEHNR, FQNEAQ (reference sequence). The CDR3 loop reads CASSLIGGVLETQYF. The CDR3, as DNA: TGTGCCAGCAGCTTAATTGGCGGGGTCTTAGAGACCCAGTACTTC.

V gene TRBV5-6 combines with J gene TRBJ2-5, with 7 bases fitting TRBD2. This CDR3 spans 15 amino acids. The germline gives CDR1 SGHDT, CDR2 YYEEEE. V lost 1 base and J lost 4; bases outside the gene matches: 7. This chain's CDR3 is CASSLTLGGGETQYF. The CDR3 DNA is TGTGCCAGCAGCTTGACACTGGGGGGGGGAGAGACCCAGTACTTC.

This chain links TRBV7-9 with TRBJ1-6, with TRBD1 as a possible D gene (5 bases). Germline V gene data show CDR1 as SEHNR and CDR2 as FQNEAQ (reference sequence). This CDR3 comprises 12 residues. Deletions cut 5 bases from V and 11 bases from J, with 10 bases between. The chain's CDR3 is CASSQEGPPLHF. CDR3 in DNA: TGTGCCAGCAGCCAAGAGGGGCCACCCCTCCACTTT.

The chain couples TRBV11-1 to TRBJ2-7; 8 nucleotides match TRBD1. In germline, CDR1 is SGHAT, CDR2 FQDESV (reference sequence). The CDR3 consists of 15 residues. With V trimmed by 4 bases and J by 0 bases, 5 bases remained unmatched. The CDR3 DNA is TGTGCCAGCAGCTCACCGGGACAGGCCTCCTACGAGCAGTACTTC. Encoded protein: CASSSPGQASYEQYF.

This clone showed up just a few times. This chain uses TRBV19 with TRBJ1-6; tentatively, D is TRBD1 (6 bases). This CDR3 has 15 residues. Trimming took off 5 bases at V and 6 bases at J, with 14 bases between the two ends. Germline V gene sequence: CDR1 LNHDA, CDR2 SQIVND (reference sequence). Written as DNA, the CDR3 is TGTGCCAGTAGTGTACAGGGTGCACGTAATTCACCCCTCCACTTT. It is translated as CASSVQGARNSPLHF. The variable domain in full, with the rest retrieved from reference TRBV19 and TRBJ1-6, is DGGITQSPKYLFRKEGQNVTLSCEQNLNHDAMYWYRQDPGQGLRLIYYSQIVNDFQKGDIAEGYSVSREKKESFPLTVTSAQKNPTAFYLCASSVQGARNSPLHFGNGTRLTVT.

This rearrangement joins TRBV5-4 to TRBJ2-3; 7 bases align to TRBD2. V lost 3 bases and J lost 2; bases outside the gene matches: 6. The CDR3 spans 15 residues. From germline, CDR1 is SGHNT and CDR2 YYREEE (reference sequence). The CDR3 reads CASSSDGTTTDTQYF. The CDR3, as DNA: TGTGCCAGCAGCTCCGACGGGACTACCACAGATACGCAGTATTTT. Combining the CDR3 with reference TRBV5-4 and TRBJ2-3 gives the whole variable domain ETGVTQSPTHLIKTRGQQVTLRCSSQSGHNTVSWYQQALGQGPQFIFQYYREEENGRGNFPPRFSGLQFPNYSSELNVNALELDDSALYLCASSSDGTTTDTQYFGPGTRLTVL.

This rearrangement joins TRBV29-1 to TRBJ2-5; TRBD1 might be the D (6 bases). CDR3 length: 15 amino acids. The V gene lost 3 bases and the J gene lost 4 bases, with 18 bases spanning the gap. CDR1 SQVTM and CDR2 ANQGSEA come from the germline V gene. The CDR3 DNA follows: TGCAGCGTTGATTCCGTAGGGGGTCTCCGAGAGACCCAGTACTTC. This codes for CSVDSVGGLRETQYF.

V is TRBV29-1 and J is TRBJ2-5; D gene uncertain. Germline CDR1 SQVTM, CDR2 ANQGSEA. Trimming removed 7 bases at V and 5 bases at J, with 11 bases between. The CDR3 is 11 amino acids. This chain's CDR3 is CSGQSEETQYF. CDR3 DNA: TGCAGCGGGCAGAGCGAGGAGACCCAGTACTTC.

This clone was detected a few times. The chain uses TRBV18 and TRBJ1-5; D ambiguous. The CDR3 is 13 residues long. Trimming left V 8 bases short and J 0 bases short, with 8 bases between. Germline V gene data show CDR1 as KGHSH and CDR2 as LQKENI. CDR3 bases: TGTGCCAGCGGTGAGAATAGCAATCAGCCCCAGCATTTT. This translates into CASGENSNQPQHF.

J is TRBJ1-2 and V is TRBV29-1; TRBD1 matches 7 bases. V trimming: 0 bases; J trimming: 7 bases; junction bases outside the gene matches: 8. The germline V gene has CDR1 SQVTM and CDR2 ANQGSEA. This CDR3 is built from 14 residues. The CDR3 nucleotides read TGCAGCGTTGAAGACGAGGGGGCGTTTTTTGGCTACACCTTC. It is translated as CSVEDEGAFFGYTF.

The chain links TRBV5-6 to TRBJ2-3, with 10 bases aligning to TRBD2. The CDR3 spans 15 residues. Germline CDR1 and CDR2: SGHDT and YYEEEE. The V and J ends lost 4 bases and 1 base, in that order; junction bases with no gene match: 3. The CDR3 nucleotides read TGTGCCAGCAGCCCCCTAGCGGGGGGCACAGATACGCAGTATTTT. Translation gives CASSPLAGGTDTQYF. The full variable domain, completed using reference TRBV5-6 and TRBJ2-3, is DAGVTQSPTHLIKTRGQQVTLRCSPKSGHDTVSWYQQALGQGPQFIFQYYEEEERQRGNFPDRFSGHQFPNYSSELNVNALLLGDSALYLCASSPLAGGTDTQYFGPGTRLTVL.

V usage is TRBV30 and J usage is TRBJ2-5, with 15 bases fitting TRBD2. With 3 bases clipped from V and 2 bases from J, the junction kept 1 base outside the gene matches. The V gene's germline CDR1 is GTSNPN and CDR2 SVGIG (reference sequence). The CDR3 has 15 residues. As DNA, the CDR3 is TGTGCCTGGAGGGGACTAGCGGGGGGACAAGAGACCCAGTACTTC. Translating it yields CAWRGLAGGQETQYF.

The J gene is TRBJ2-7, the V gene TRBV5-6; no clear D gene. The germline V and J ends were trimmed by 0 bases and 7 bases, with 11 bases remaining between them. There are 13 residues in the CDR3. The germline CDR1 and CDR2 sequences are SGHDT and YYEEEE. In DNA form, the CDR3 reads TGTGCCAGCAGCTTGGGGGGTTCAGGAGAGCAGTACTTC. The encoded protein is CASSLGGSGEQYF.

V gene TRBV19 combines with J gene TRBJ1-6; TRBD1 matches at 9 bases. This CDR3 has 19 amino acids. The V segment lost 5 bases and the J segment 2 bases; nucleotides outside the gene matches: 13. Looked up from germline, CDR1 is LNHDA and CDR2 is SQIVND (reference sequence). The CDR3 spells CASSPGRTGALAYNSPLHF. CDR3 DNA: TGTGCCAGTAGTCCGGGGCGGACAGGGGCGCTTGCCTATAATTCACCCCTCCACTTT. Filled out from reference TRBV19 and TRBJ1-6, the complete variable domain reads DGGITQSPKYLFRKEGQNVTLSCEQNLNHDAMYWYRQDPGQGLRLIYYSQIVNDFQKGDIAEGYSVSREKKESFPLTVTSAQKNPTAFYLCASSPGRTGALAYNSPLHFGNGTRLTVT.

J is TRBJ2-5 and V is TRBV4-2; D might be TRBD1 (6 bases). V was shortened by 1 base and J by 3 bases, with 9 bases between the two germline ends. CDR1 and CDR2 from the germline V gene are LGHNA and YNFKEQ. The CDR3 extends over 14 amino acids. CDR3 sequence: CASSQGHREETQYF. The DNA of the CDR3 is TGTGCCAGCAGCCAAGGCCACAGGGAAGAGACCCAGTACTTC.

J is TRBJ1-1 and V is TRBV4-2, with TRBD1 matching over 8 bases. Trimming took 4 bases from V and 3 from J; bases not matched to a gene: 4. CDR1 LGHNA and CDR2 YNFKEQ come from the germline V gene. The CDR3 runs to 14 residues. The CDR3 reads CASSRGQGDTEAFF. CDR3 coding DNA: TGTGCCAGCAGCCGTGGACAGGGAGACACTGAAGCTTTCTTT.

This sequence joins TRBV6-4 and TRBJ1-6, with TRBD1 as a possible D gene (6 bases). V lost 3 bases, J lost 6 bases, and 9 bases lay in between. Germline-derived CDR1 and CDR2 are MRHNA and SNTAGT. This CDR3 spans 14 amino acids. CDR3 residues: CASSEQGGNSPLHF. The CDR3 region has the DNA TGTGCCAGCAGTGAACAGGGTGGTAATTCACCCCTCCACTTT.

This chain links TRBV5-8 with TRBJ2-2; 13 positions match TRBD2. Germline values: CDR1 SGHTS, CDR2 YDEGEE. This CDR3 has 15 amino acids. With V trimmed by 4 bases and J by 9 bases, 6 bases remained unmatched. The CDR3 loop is CASSPGLAGDRELFF. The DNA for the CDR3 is TGTGCCAGCAGCCCCGGACTAGCGGGGGACCGGGAGCTGTTTTTT.

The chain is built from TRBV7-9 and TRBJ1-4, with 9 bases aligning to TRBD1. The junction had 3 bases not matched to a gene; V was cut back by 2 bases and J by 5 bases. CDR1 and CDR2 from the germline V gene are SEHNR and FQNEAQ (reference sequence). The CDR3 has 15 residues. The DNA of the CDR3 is TGTGCCAGCAGCTTACAGGGACAGGGAAATGAAAAACTGTTTTTT. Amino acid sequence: CASSLQGQGNEKLFF.